This record covers a single TCR beta chain. Its specificity is not known. This may stem from a read error, because a much larger clone lies one nucleotide away. Germline CDR1 reads SGHVS; CDR2 reads FNYEAQ. The CDR3 spans 12 residues. V was trimmed by 5 bases and J by 7 bases, leaving 11 bases between them. Libraries for TCRalpha and TCRbeta carried sample barcodes and unique molecular identifiers via 5'RACE. Via MiXCR, TCRdb re-called the 5' RACE reads, giving one row per CDR3 protein. The table shows approximately 150,000 distinct CDR3 sequences, with about 6.1% occurring only once. This record comes from a study of T-cell memory formation after mild COVID-19. Study-wide findings and caveats: Clones that contracted from day 15 to 85 were balanced CD4/CD8, while later expanders leaned CD4+. Cross-reactive memory apparently joined, as some responding clones appeared in pre-infection memory.

The receptor was derived from an adult woman who had mild COVID-19 (a few samples of this study predate the infection). Cell type and time point are not known. Specimen: PBMCs or a T cell subset sorted from them (not recorded which). This chain links TRBV7-6 with TRBJ1-1; possible D gene TRBD1, 5 bases. DNA of the CDR3: TGTGCCAGCAGCCTCCGGGACTGTGAAGCTTTCTTT. It yields the protein CASSLRDCEAFF.